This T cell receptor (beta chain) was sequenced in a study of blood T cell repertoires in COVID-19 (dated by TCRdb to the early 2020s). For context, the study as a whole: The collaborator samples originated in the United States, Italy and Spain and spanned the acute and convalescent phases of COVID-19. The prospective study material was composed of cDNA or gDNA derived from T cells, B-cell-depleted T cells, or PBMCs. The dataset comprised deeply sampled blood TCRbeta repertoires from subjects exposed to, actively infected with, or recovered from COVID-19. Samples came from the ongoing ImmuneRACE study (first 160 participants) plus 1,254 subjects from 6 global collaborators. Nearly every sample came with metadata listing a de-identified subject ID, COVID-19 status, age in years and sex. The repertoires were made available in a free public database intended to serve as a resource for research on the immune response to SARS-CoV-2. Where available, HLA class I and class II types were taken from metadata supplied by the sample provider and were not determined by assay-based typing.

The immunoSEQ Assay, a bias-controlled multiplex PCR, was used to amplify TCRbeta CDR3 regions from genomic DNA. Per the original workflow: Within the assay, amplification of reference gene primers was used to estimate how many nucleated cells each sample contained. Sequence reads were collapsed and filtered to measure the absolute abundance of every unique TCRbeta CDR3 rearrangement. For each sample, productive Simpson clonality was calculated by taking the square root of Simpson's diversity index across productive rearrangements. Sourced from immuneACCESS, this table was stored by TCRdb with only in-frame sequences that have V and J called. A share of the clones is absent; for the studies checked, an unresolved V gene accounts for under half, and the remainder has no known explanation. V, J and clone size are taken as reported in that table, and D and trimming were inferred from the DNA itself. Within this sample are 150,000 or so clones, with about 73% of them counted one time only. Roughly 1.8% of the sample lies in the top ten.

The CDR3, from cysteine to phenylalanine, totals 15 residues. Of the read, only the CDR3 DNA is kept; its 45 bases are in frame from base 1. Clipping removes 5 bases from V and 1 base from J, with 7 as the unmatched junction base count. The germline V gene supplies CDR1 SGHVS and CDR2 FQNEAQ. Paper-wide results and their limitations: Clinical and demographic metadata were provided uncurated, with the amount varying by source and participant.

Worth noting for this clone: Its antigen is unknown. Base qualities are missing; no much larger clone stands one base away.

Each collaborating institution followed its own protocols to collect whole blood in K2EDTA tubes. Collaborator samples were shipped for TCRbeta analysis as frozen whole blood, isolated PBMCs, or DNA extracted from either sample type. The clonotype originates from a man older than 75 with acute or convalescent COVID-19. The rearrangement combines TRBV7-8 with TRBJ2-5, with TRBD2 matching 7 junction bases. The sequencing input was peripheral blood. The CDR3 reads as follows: CASSAVGGGQETQYF. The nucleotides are TGTGCCAGCAGCGCGGTGGGGGGGGGCCAAGAGACCCAGTACTTC.